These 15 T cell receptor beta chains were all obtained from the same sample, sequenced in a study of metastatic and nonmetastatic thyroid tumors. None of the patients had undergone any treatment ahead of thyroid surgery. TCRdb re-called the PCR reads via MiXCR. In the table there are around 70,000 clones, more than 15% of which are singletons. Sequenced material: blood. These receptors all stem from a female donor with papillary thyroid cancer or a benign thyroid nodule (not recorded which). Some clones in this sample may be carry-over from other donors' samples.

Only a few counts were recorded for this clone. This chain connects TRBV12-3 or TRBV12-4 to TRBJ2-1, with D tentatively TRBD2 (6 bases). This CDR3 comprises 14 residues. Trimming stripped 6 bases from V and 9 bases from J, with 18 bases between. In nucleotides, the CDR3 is TGTGCCAGCAGGTCCCGGGACTCGAACGGTGAGCAGTTCTTC. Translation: CASRSRDSNGEQFF.

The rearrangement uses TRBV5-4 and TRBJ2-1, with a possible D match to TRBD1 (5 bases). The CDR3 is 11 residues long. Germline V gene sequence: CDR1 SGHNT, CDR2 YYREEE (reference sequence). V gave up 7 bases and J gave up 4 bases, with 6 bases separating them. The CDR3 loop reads CASQGYNEQFF. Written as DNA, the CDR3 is TGTGCCAGCCAGGGATACAATGAGCAGTTCTTC.

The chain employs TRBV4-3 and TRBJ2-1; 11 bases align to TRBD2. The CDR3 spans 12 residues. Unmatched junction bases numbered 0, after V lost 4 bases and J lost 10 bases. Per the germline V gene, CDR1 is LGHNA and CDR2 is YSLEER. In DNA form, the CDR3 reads TGCGCCAGCAGCCGGACTAGCGGGGAGCAGTTCTTC. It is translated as CASSRTSGEQFF.

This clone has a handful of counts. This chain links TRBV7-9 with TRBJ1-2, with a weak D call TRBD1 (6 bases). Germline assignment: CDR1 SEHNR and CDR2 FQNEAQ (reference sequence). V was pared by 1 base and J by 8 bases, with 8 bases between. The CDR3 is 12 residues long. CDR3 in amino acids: CASSLVGGGYTF. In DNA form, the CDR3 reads TGTGCCAGCAGCTTAGTAGGGGGAGGCTACACCTTC.

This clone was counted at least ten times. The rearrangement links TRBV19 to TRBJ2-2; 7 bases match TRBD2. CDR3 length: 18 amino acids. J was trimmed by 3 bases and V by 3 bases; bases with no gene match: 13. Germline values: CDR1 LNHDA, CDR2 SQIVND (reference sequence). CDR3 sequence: CASSMAASGPVDTGELFF. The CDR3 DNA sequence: TGTGCCAGTAGTATGGCGGCTAGCGGTCCCGTGGACACCGGGGAGCTGTTTTTT. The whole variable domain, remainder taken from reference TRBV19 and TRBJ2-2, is DGGITQSPKYLFRKEGQNVTLSCEQNLNHDAMYWYRQDPGQGLRLIYYSQIVNDFQKGDIAEGYSVSREKKESFPLTVTSAQKNPTAFYLCASSMAASGPVDTGELFFGEGSRLTVL.

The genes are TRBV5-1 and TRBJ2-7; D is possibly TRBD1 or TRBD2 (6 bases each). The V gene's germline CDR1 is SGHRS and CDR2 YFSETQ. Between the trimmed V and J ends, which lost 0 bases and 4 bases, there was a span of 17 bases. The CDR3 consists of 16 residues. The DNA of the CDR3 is TGCGCCAGCAGCTTGGTGGCAGGGCAAGGGGGGTACGAGCAGTACTTC. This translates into CASSLVAGQGGYEQYF.

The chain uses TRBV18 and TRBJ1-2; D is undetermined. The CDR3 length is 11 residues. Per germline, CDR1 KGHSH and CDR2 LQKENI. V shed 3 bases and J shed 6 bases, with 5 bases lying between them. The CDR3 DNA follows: TGTGCCAGCTCACCCCGGAATGGCTACACCTTC. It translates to CASSPRNGYTF. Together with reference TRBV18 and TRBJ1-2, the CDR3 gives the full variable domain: NAGVMQNPRHLVRRRGQEARLRCSPMKGHSHVYWYRQLPEEGLKFMVYLQKENIIDESGMPKERFSAEFPKEGPSILRIQQVVRGDSAAYFCASSPRNGYTFGSGTRLTVV.

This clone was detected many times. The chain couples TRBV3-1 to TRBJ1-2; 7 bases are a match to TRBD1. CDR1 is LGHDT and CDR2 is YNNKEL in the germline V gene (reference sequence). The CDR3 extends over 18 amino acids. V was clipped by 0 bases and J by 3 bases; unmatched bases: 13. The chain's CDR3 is CASSQDRGPTLQYYGYTF. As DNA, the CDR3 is TGTGCCAGCAGCCAAGATAGGGGGCCAACCTTACAATACTATGGCTACACCTTC.

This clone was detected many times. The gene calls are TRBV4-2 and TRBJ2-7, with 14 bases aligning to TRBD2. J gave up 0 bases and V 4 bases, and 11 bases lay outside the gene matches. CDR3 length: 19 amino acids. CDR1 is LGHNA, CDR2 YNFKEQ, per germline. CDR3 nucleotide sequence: TGTGCCAGCAGCCCCCCTCCGGGACTAGCGGGGGACCCCTCCTACGAGCAGTACTTC. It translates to CASSPPPGLAGDPSYEQYF.

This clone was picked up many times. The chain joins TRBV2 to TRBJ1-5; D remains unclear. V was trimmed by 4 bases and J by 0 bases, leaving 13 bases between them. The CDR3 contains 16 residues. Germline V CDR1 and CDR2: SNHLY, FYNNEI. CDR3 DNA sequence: TGTGCCAGCAGTGGTGGACGTCGGAATAGCAATCAGCCCCAGCATTTT. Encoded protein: CASSGGRRNSNQPQHF.

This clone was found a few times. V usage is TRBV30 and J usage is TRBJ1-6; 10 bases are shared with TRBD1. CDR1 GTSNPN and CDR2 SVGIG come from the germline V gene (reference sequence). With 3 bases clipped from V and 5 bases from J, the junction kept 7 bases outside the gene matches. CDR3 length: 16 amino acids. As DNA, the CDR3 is TGTGCCTGGAGCTTGGTGACAGGGGGCCATAATTCACCCCTCCACTTT. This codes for CAWSLVTGGHNSPLHF.

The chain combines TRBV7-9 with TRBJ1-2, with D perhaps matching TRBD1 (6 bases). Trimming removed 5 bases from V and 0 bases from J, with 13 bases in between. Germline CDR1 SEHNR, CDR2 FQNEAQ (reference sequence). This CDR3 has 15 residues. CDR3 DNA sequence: TGTGCCAGCAGCCGCCCGGACAGTGCTAACTATGGCTACACCTTC. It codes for CASSRPDSANYGYTF. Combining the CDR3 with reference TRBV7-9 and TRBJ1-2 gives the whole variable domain DTGVSQNPRHKITKRGQNVTFRCDPISEHNRLYWYRQTLGQGPEFLTYFQNEAQLEKSRLLSDRFSAERPKGSFSTLEIQRTEQGDSAMYLCASSRPDSANYGYTFGSGTRLTVV.

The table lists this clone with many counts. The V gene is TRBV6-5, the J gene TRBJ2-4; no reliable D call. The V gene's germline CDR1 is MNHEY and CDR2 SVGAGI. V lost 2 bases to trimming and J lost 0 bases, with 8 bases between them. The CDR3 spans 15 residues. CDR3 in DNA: TGTGCCAGCAGTTACACAAATCTAGCCAAAAACATTCAGTACTTC. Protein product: CASSYTNLAKNIQYF.

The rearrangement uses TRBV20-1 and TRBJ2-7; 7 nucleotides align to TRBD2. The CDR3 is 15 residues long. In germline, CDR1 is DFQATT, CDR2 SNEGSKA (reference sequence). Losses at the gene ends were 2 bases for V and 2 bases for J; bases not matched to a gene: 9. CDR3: CSARPSGASPYEQYF. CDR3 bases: TGCAGTGCTAGACCAAGCGGGGCTTCTCCCTACGAGCAGTACTTC.

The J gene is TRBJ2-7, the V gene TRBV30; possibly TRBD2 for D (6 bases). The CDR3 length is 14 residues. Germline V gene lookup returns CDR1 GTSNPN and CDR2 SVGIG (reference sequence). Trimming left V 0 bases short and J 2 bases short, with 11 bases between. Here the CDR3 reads CAWSVGGAPYEQYF. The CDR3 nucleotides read TGTGCCTGGAGTGTAGGCGGGGCCCCCTACGAGCAGTACTTC.